The table lists the clone carrying this TCR beta chain with many counts. This sample is drawn from a study of molecular identifiers for immune sequencing clone quantification. From the PCR reads, TCRdb called clonotypes with MiXCR, one entry per CDR3 protein. The table lists 400,000 to 600,000 distinct CDR3 sequences, roughly a fifth of them singletons. CDR3 length: 14 amino acids. Trimming pared 2 bases from V and 6 bases from J, leaving 13 bases between. Germline V gene sequence: CDR1 SGHTA, CDR2 FQGNSA. The TCR comes from a human donor in good health. Some libraries in this study had Jurkat cell RNA spiked in. Specimen: naive CD8+ T cells from blood, with Jurkat cell RNA spiked in. Sample subset: FACS-sorted CD8+CD4-CCR7+CD45RA+ naive T cells. This chain connects TRBV7-2 to TRBJ1-1, with D possibly TRBD1 on 5 matching bases. The CDR3 coding sequence is TGTGCCAGCAGCTTAAGCCCAGGGAGTTCTGAAGCTTTCTTT. This translates into CASSLSPGSSEAFF.